This T cell receptor beta chain was found in a study of tumor-infiltrating lymphocytes in primary liver carcinoma. Note on this clonotype: At one end, the junction sequence differs from germline, possibly due to a read error.

TCR beta cDNA was made from 500 ng total RNA with a constant-region primer. Three rounds of nested multiplex PCR with slightly modified ARM-PCR produced TCR beta libraries. TRBV1-TRBV30 forward primers and a C-beta reverse primer were used in the first two PCR rounds, which each ran for around 11 cycles. One entry per CDR3 protein results from TCRdb running MiXCR on the multiplex PCR reads. This sample has 300,000 to 350,000 distinct CDR3 sequences; roughly 61% occur once, and the top ten carry about 6.5%. Blood RNA came from unsorted whole blood; germline DNA was also extracted. CDR1 is LGHNA and CDR2 is YSLEER in the germline V gene. The CDR3 runs 14 residues.

The sample taken for sequencing was peripheral blood. This sequence originates from a man aged 35-49 years with primary liver carcinoma and hepatitis B virus infection. This chain joins TRBV4-3 and TRBJ1-2; D not resolved. The CDR3 nucleotides read TGCGCTAGCAGCCAAGGGCAGCAGCTCTATGGCTACATCTTC. Translation: CASSQGQQLYGYIF.